This TCR beta chain was sequenced in a study of T cells after yellow fever vaccination. As for the study in general: Cell sorting separated EM, EMRA, CM and Tscm memory subsets by CD3, CD45RA, CCR7 and CD95. When fractions had low cell numbers, they were prepared with SMART-Seq v4 Ultra Low Input.

This clonotype was picked up many times. Notes on the study in general: A faster peak, day 5 versus 15, was reached by the weaker secondary response.

UMIs were added to TCR cDNA along with a universal primer site when it was made by 5'RACE template switching. In TCRdb, the 5' RACE reads were re-called with MiXCR into one record per CDR3 protein. The data contain about 14,000 distinct CDR3 sequences, 7.3% of them singletons. The sequencing used PBMCs, either bulk or a sorted T-cell subset (CD4+, CD8+, memory, or dextramer-sorted; not recorded which), collected on the day of the yellow fever booster vaccination. The TCR sequence derives from a man between 18 and 29 years old who received the YFV17D yellow fever vaccine.

This CDR3 reads CASTLGPSTQYF. As DNA, the CDR3 is TGTGCCAGCACCCTAGGCCCCTCGACCCAGTACTTC. V and J are TRBV12-3 or TRBV12-4 and TRBJ2-5; D uncertain. Trimming cost V 7 bases and J 7 bases, with 13 bases left between them. This CDR3 has 12 residues.